The 30 T cell receptor beta chains reported below all come from one sample, sequenced in a study of shared clonotypes between healthy human individuals. CD45RO-negative, CCR7-selected cells formed the naive CD8 fraction, which excluded terminally differentiated effector memory CD45RA+ cells. Clones were sequenced by immunoSEQ multiplex PCR, and TCRdb holds only the in-frame ones, with some missing. The table includes about 2.1 million clones, about 94% detected once. Sequenced input: naive CD8+ T cells from PBMCs. These receptors were collected from a young man in good health. Some clones in this sample may be carry-over from other donors' samples.

The chain is built from TRBV29-1 and TRBJ2-1; 11 bases agree with TRBD2. The CDR3 covers 15 residues. V shed 4 bases, J shed 8 bases, and the junction held 10 bases outside the gene matches. Germline V CDR1 and CDR2: SQVTM, ANQGSEA. CDR3 loop: CSVVLAGGPRDEQFF. DNA of the CDR3: TGCAGCGTTGTATTAGCGGGAGGGCCTAGGGATGAGCAGTTCTTC.

The V gene is TRBV4-2, the J gene TRBJ2-3, with 7 bases that match TRBD2. From germline, CDR1 is LGHNA and CDR2 YNFKEQ. The ends lost 0 bases at V and 1 base at J; junction bases unmatched: 7. CDR3 size: 17 residues. The CDR3 loop reads CASSQDIGGGGTDTQYF. The CDR3 DNA reads TGTGCCAGCAGCCAAGATATCGGGGGAGGGGGCACAGATACGCAGTATTTT.

The chain uses TRBV2 and TRBJ2-1; tentatively, D is TRBD1 (6 bases). Trimming cost V 4 bases and J 7 bases, with 14 bases left between them. Germline CDR1 reads SNHLY; CDR2 reads FYNNEI. This CDR3 comprises 14 residues. DNA for the CDR3: TGTGCCAGCAGTGTGCGGACAGTCTCGAATGAGCAGTTCTTC. It codes for CASSVRTVSNEQFF. The complete variable domain, with remaining parts taken from reference TRBV2 and TRBJ2-1, reads EPEVTQTPSHQVTQMGQEVILRCVPISNHLYFYWYRQILGQKVEFLVSFYNNEISEKSEIFDDQFSVERPDGSNFTLKIRSTKLEDSAMYFCASSVRTVSNEQFFGPGTRLTVL.

The V gene is TRBV7-6, the J gene TRBJ1-1; TRBD1 might be the D (5 bases). Trimming took 4 bases from V and 8 from J, leaving 20 bases between them. The length of the CDR3 is 15 residues. Germline lookup yields CDR1 SGHVS and CDR2 FNYEAQ. The CDR3 loop reads CASSSYPGTQLEAFF. Here the CDR3 DNA reads TGTGCCAGCAGCTCGTATCCTGGGACGCAACTCGAAGCTTTCTTT.

The chain recombines TRBV4-1 with TRBJ2-7; 8 nucleotides line up with TRBD2. Trimming took 0 bases from V and 1 from J; bases not matched to a gene: 8. The CDR3 length is 17 residues. Germline V gives CDR1 MGHRA, CDR2 YSYEKL. The chain's CDR3 is CASSQDSEAGGSYEQYF. CDR3 nucleotides: TGCGCCAGCAGCCAAGATTCGGAGGCGGGAGGATCCTACGAGCAGTACTTC.

As for this clone: Other DNA sequences in this specimen translate into the identical CDR3. The chain couples TRBV9 to TRBJ2-1; D is ambiguous. The CDR3 runs to 12 residues. Per the germline V gene, CDR1 is SGDLS and CDR2 is YYNGEE. V was trimmed by 0 bases and J by 9 bases, leaving 7 bases between them. The CDR3 DNA follows: TGTGCCAGCAGCGTAGGTGGCTCTGAGCAGTTCTTC. Amino acids: CASSVGGSEQFF.

Remarks on this clone: The sample carries other DNA sequences with the same CDR3. This chain uses TRBV29-1 with TRBJ1-2; tentatively, D is TRBD1 (5 bases). The CDR3 covers 13 residues. Trimming took 6 bases from V and 2 from J, leaving 13 bases between them. Germline values: CDR1 SQVTM, CDR2 ANQGSEA. The CDR3 is CSVPGQGNYGYTF. The DNA of the CDR3 is TGCAGCGTCCCCGGGCAGGGAAACTATGGCTACACCTTC.

This clone was detected once. The V gene is TRBV9, the J gene TRBJ2-2; the D gene is possibly TRBD2 (6 bases). The germline V gene has CDR1 SGDLS and CDR2 YYNGEE. Trimming left V 4 bases short and J 5 bases short, with 15 bases between. This CDR3 has 15 residues. The CDR3 protein is CASSPGGGATGELFF. CDR3 in DNA: TGTGCCAGCAGCCCCGGCGGAGGGGCGACCGGGGAGCTGTTTTTT.

The chain has TRBV5-4 and TRBJ2-2; D is perhaps TRBD1 (6 bases). V was pared by 4 bases and J by 1 base, with 11 bases between. In germline, CDR1 is SGHNT, CDR2 YYREEE (reference sequence). The CDR3 totals 15 residues. CDR3 in amino acids: CASSPGQWNTGELFF. CDR3 sequence (DNA): TGTGCCAGCAGCCCCGGACAGTGGAACACCGGGGAGCTGTTTTTT.

On this clone itself: Additional DNA sequences in this sample encode the identical CDR3. V is TRBV4-1 and J is TRBJ2-7, with D perhaps matching TRBD1 (6 bases). The CDR3 is 13 residues long. V was clipped by 0 bases and J by 7 bases, with 10 bases between them. Germline CDR1 MGHRA, CDR2 YSYEKL. CDR3 region: CASSQDRGREQYF. CDR3 sequence (DNA): TGCGCCAGCAGCCAAGACAGGGGTCGGGAGCAGTACTTC.

This sequence joins TRBV5-1 and TRBJ2-7; perhaps D is TRBD1 or TRBD2 (6 bases each). Trimming shortened V by 0 bases and J by 0 bases, and 13 bases separated the two germline ends. Per germline, CDR1 SGHRS and CDR2 YFSETQ. This CDR3 has 16 amino acids. The CDR3 sequence: CASSLVGGLPSYEQYF. The DNA for the CDR3 is TGCGCCAGCAGCTTGGTGGGGGGCCTCCCCTCCTACGAGCAGTACTTC.

DNA for the CDR3: TGCGCCAGCAGCCAAGATTGGGACAGGGGCCATGGCTACACCTTC. It is translated as CASSQDWDRGHGYTF. This chain joins TRBV4-3 and TRBJ1-2; 10 bases agree with TRBD1. The CDR3 length is 15 residues. V was pared by 0 bases and J by 6 bases, with 4 bases of the junction left unmatched. CDR1 LGHNA and CDR2 YSLEER come from the germline V gene.

This chain uses TRBV5-4 with TRBJ2-1; D tentatively fits TRBD1 or TRBD2 (5 bases each). Looked up from germline, CDR1 is SGHNT and CDR2 is YYREEE (reference sequence). The CDR3 sequence is 13 residues long. Trimming removed 0 bases from V and 6 bases from J, with 7 bases in between. The CDR3 DNA is TGTGCCAGCAGCTTGGCGGGACCCAATGAGCAGTTCTTC. It translates to CASSLAGPNEQFF.

The chain employs TRBV18 and TRBJ2-7, with 7 bases identical to TRBD2. The V segment lost 0 bases and the J segment 9 bases; nucleotides outside the gene matches: 11. The germline V gene encodes CDR1 KGHSH and CDR2 LQKENI. The CDR3 has 15 residues. CDR3 sequence: CASSPPTTSYERQYF. DNA for the CDR3: TGTGCCAGCTCACCACCCACGACTAGCTACGAGCGGCAGTACTTC.

The chain uses TRBV4-1 and TRBJ2-1; TRBD2 aligns across 7 bases. The germline V gene has CDR1 MGHRA and CDR2 YSYEKL. The CDR3 loop spans 15 amino acids. Trimming cost V 4 bases and J 8 bases; bases outside gene matches: 11. CDR3 in amino acids: CASSPGTSVGDEQFF. DNA for the CDR3: TGCGCCAGCAGCCCGGGAACTAGCGTGGGCGATGAGCAGTTCTTC.

The gene calls are TRBV7-2 and TRBJ1-3; D ambiguous. The CDR3 length is 18 residues. The V end lost 0 bases, the J end lost 0 bases, and 15 bases lay between the germline ends. Germline-derived CDR1 and CDR2 are SGHTA and FQGNSA. CDR3 amino acids: CASSLAPWYADSGNTIYF. DNA of the CDR3: TGTGCCAGCAGCTTAGCGCCGTGGTATGCAGACTCTGGAAACACCATATATTTT. The full variable domain, its missing parts supplied by reference TRBV7-2 and TRBJ1-3, is GAGVSQSPSNKVTEKGKDVELRCDPISGHTALYWYRQSLGQGLEFLIYFQGNSAPDKSGLPSDRFSAERTGGSVSTLTIQRTQQEDSAVYLCASSLAPWYADSGNTIYFGEGSWLTVV.

The chain joins TRBV25-1 to TRBJ2-7; 13 bases align to TRBD2. Trimming at V came to 4 bases and at J to 2 bases, leaving 11 bases not matched to a gene. Germline V gene sequence: CDR1 MGHDK, CDR2 SYGVNS. The CDR3 consists of 18 residues. The CDR3 DNA reads TGTGCCAGCAGTGCGAAATTACTAACTAGCGGGAGGGCCTACGAGCAGTACTTC. This translates into CASSAKLLTSGRAYEQYF.

Of note for this clone: Distinct nucleotide sequences in the sample also encode this CDR3. This rearrangement joins TRBV4-1 to TRBJ2-2; no definite D call. Trimming pared 0 bases from V and 2 bases from J, leaving 7 bases between. Germline assignment: CDR1 MGHRA and CDR2 YSYEKL. CDR3 length: 15 amino acids. CDR3 coding DNA: TGCGCCAGCAGCCAAGATCCGGCAAACACCGGGGAGCTGTTTTTT. It is translated as CASSQDPANTGELFF.

V and J are TRBV7-9 and TRBJ2-1; TRBD1 is a possible D gene (5 bases). The CDR3 runs 15 residues. Trimming took 6 bases from V and 6 from J, leaving 18 bases between them. Germline-derived CDR1 and CDR2 are SEHNR and FQNEAQ (reference sequence). CDR3 bases: TGTGCCAGCAGGGTCGGCCAGGGCGCTATCAATGAGCAGTTCTTC. Translated, it gives CASRVGQGAINEQFF.

The chain uses TRBV11-2 and TRBJ2-1, with D perhaps assigned TRBD1 or TRBD2 (6 bases each). CDR3 length: 14 residues. V was shortened by 9 bases and J by 2 bases, with 14 bases between the two germline ends. From germline, CDR1 is SGHAT and CDR2 FQNNGV. In DNA, the CDR3 is TGTGCCAGTGGCCTCGGGGGCACCTACAATGAGCAGTTCTTC. This gives the protein CASGLGGTYNEQFF.

The chain employs TRBV27 and TRBJ2-1, with TRBD2 matching 10 bases. Trimming took 9 bases from V and 7 from J; bases not matched to a gene: 12. The CDR3 sequence is 15 residues long. Germline loops: CDR1 MNHEY, CDR2 SMNVEV (reference sequence). The CDR3 DNA reads TGTGCCAGTACACCTCAGCGGGAGGGCCGGAATGAGCAGTTCTTC. This sequence encodes CASTPQREGRNEQFF.

This chain connects TRBV11-2 to TRBJ1-4; 9 nucleotides line up with TRBD1. The CDR3 contains 15 residues. V trimming: 5 bases; J trimming: 4 bases; junction bases outside the gene matches: 5. From germline, CDR1 is SGHAT and CDR2 FQNNGV. CDR3 bases: TGTGCCAGCAGCGGTAGGGACAGGGATAATGAAAAACTGTTTTTT. Its protein product is CASSGRDRDNEKLFF. Combining the CDR3 with reference TRBV11-2 and TRBJ1-4 gives the whole variable domain EAGVAQSPRYKIIEKRQSVAFWCNPISGHATLYWYQQILGQGPKLLIQFQNNGVVDDSQLPKDRFSAERLKGVDSTLKIQPAKLEDSAVYLCASSGRDRDNEKLFFGSGTQLSVL.

J is TRBJ2-7 and V is TRBV4-3; D call uncertain. The CDR3 sequence is 14 residues long. V lost 3 bases and J lost 2, with 11 bases in between. Germline lookup yields CDR1 LGHNA and CDR2 YSLEER. The CDR3 sequence is CASSQFPGTYEQYF. The CDR3 DNA follows: TGCGCCAGCAGCCAGTTTCCTGGGACCTACGAGCAGTACTTC.

The chain links TRBV27 to TRBJ1-2; D is perhaps TRBD1 (6 bases). V was clipped by 3 bases and J by 7 bases, with 12 bases between them. The CDR3 has 13 residues. Per the germline V gene, CDR1 is MNHEY and CDR2 is SMNVEV (reference sequence). The DNA of the CDR3 is TGTGCCAGCAGTTTTTCAGGGGAAGCTGGCTACACCTTC. Translated: CASSFSGEAGYTF.

This chain connects TRBV4-1 to TRBJ2-7; D is possibly TRBD2 (5 bases). This CDR3 spans 15 amino acids. Per germline, CDR1 MGHRA and CDR2 YSYEKL. The V gene lost 4 bases and the J gene lost 7 bases, with 20 bases spanning the gap. CDR3 residues: CASSPDERARGEQYF. CDR3 nucleotides: TGCGCCAGCAGCCCCGATGAACGGGCCCGCGGGGAGCAGTACTTC.

The CDR3 DNA sequence: TGTGCCACCACGAGCGGGACTAGCGGGGCAGATACGCAGTATTTT. As protein: CATTSGTSGADTQYF. V and J are TRBV15 and TRBJ2-3; 13 bases map to TRBD2. CDR3 size: 15 residues. The V and J ends lost 7 bases and 4 bases, in that order; junction bases with no gene match: 5. Germline CDR1 and CDR2: LNHNV and YYDKDF (reference sequence). Full variable domain (outside the CDR3, taken from reference TRBV15 and TRBJ2-3): DAMVIQNPRYQVTQFGKPVTLSCSQTLNHNVMYWYQQKSSQAPKLLFHYYDKDFNNEADTPDNFQSRRPNTSFCFLDIRSPGLGDTAMYLCATTSGTSGADTQYFGPGTRLTVL.

V usage is TRBV7-6 and J usage is TRBJ1-4, with D possibly matching TRBD1 (6 bases). With 3 bases removed from V and 4 bases from J, the gap between germline ends came to 9 bases. The CDR3 has 14 residues. From germline, CDR1 is SGHVS and CDR2 FNYEAQ. CDR3 sequence reads: CASSLGHFNEKLFF. The CDR3 bases are TGTGCCAGCAGCTTGGGACACTTTAATGAAAAACTGTTTTTT.

The V gene is TRBV5-1, the J gene TRBJ1-1, with D maybe TRBD1 (5 bases). Germline CDR1 SGHRS, CDR2 YFSETQ. The CDR3 is made up of 15 amino acids. V was cut by 4 bases and J by 1 base, with 14 bases left in between. The CDR3 DNA follows: TGCGCCAGCAGCCTGCCCACAGGACCGAACACTGAAGCTTTCTTT. This encodes CASSLPTGPNTEAFF. Complete variable domain (other parts from reference TRBV5-1 and TRBJ1-1): KAGVTQTPRYLIKTRGQQVTLSCSPISGHRSVSWYQQTPGQGLQFLFEYFSETQRNKGNFPGRFSGRQFSNSRSEMNVSTLELGDSALYLCASSLPTGPNTEAFFGQGTRLTVV.

This sequence joins TRBV19 and TRBJ2-7; D remains ambiguous. Trimming pared 0 bases from V and 6 bases from J, leaving 21 bases between. This CDR3 has 17 amino acids. Germline loops: CDR1 LNHDA, CDR2 SQIVND (reference sequence). Here the CDR3 reads CASSIDLGDSRTGEQYF. Here the CDR3 DNA reads TGTGCCAGTAGTATAGATCTTGGAGACTCACGAACCGGCGAGCAGTACTTC.

The V and J genes are TRBV11-2 and TRBJ1-2; possibly TRBD1 for D (5 bases). This CDR3 is built from 13 residues. Trimming stripped 4 bases from V and 4 bases from J, with 10 bases between. Germline CDR1 reads SGHAT; CDR2 reads FQNNGV. This CDR3 is CASSYGALYGYTF. For the CDR3, the DNA is TGTGCCAGCAGCTACGGGGCCCTCTATGGCTACACCTTC.